This TCR beta chain was identified during a study of Graves' ophthalmopathy and Graves' hyperthyroidism listed by TCRdb under 2018. With respect to the entire study: Peripheral blood was collected at initial diagnosis, prior to any treatment. The study used TCR beta repertoire signatures to distinguish Graves' ophthalmopathy from Graves' hyperthyroidism and to predict progression to ophthalmopathy. In total, approximately 130 blood samples were TCR-sequenced: fewer than 50 ophthalmopathy, around 75 hyperthyroidism and some 17 hyperthyroidism-to-ophthalmopathy patients. To explore V-J signatures that distinguish ophthalmopathy from hyperthyroidism, a discovery set of about a hundred patients was enrolled, made up of around 40 with ophthalmopathy and 55 to 65 with stable hyperthyroidism. The independent validation cohort included approximately 19 hyperthyroidism patients plus 17 patients who later progressed from hyperthyroidism to ophthalmopathy. T-cell repertoires of thyroid tissue and blood were compared in 5 or 6 hyperthyroidism patients. Once sampling was done, hyperthyroidism patients were given methimazole at a starting dose of 30 mg daily, while ophthalmopathy patients were given high-dose intravenous methylprednisolone. The roughly 99 discovery patients were divided at random into training and test sets in a 7:3 ratio. Study-level results and caveats: Most expanded thyroid clonotypes with a frequency above 0.001 also appeared in blood, which suggests that blood repertoires may reflect the immune response in the thyroid. Ophthalmopathy was separated from stable hyperthyroidism by the 13-signature model with around 88% sensitivity and about 81% specificity in cross-validation and with 80%/75% in the test set. In validation, the model predicted ophthalmopathy progression with more than 55% sensitivity and about 73% specificity; more than ten predicted patients were CT-confirmed with GO in a median of roughly 6.8 months. No statistical method was used to set the sample size in advance, and the investigators knew which group each participant was assigned to.

This clonotype occurred many times. No cognate antigen has been identified for it. No base-level quality is on record; no much larger clone is a single base apart. Stable hyperthyroidism was defined as no progression to ophthalmopathy within 18 months of follow-up. Hyperthyroidism patients were newly diagnosed, were aged 18 to 65 years, and had a disease duration under 2 months. Patients were excluded if they had other autoimmune diseases, uncontrolled infections, pregnancy or lactation. Diagnosis relied on clinical symptoms, serum thyroxine, TRAb, thyroid ultrasound and orbital computed tomography. PBMCs were isolated from roughly 10 ml of fresh peripheral blood by Ficoll-Paque density gradient centrifugation. Total RNA was extracted with Trizol reagent and quality-checked on an Agilent 2100 Bioanalyzer. For repertoire sequencing, the TCR beta CDR3 regions were amplified from RNA transcripts. HTBI primers and the Qiagen OneStep RT-PCR kit were used in a first-round RT-PCR, which was followed by a second-round multiplex PCR, size selection and purification. Libraries were sequenced paired-end with 100 bp reads on an Illumina HiSeq2000. For the original study's pipeline: SOAPnuke was used for read processing, and reads with adapters, uncalled bases, a mean Phred below 15, or no exact constant-primer or identifier match were discarded. COPE v1.2.5 was used to merge high-quality paired reads. Unique nucleotide sequences were defined as clonotypes and aligned to IMGT TRB V, D and J references using MiTCR v1.1. Only V-J combinations with frequency above 0.0001 were analysed, covering 99.2% of repertoires. A TCR clonal expansion and chaos score per V-J combination was defined as the ratio of F50 clonal expansion to chaos observed in the TCRdist matrix. Welch's t-statistics and random forest were used to reduce features to about 13 V-J combinations, which were fed into a naive Bayes classifier. The Morisita-Horn index was used to measure how similar the thyroid and blood repertoires were. The public reads were quality trimmed at Q25 with fastp and then assembled into clones with MiXCR by TCRdb, keeping productive beta chains. Identical CDR3 proteins give one entry, which carries the most common genes and DNA. TCRdb, not the authors, supplied the V and J calls. Recorded for this sample are 400,000 to 500,000 distinct CDR3 sequences; under 25% of them occurred a single time. Together, the top ten hold under 3.5% of the sample.

Sequenced material: peripheral blood. This TCR derives from a woman between 18 and 30 years old with stable Graves' hyperthyroidism. Donor details come from another sample of the same person, matched by shared clones.

The nucleotide sequence reads TGCGCCAGCAGTCCCGGGAGCGCCACCTACGAGCAGTACTTC. This encodes CASSPGSATYEQYF. The chain links TRBV5-1 with TRBJ2-7; tentative D gene TRBD2, with 6 bases matching. Cut back by 5 bases and 2 bases, the V and J ends lie 14 bases apart. From a lookup of the germline V gene, CDR1 and CDR2 are SGHRS and YFSETQ. Inclusive of the bounding cysteine and phenylalanine, the CDR3 is 14 residues long. Here the CDR3 DNA is all that survives: 42 bases in frame from base 1.